This T cell receptor (beta chain) was identified in a study of T cells in narcolepsy. V was pared by 2 bases and J by 4 bases, with 12 bases between. CDR3 size: 16 residues. Per germline, CDR1 KGHSH and CDR2 LQKENI. Sequenced by immunoSEQ multiplex PCR; TCRdb stores in-frame clones only, minus some. The sample records more than 30,000 clones, less than 85% being singletons. The sample was CD45RA- memory CD4+ T cells from PBMCs. This chain joins TRBV18 and TRBJ2-6, with D possibly TRBD2 on 6 matching bases. The sequence derives from a human donor with narcolepsy. The CDR3 sequence is CASSPGERAGANVLTF. The CDR3 bases are TGTGCCAGCTCACCAGGGGAGCGGGCCGGGGCCAACGTCCTGACTTTC.